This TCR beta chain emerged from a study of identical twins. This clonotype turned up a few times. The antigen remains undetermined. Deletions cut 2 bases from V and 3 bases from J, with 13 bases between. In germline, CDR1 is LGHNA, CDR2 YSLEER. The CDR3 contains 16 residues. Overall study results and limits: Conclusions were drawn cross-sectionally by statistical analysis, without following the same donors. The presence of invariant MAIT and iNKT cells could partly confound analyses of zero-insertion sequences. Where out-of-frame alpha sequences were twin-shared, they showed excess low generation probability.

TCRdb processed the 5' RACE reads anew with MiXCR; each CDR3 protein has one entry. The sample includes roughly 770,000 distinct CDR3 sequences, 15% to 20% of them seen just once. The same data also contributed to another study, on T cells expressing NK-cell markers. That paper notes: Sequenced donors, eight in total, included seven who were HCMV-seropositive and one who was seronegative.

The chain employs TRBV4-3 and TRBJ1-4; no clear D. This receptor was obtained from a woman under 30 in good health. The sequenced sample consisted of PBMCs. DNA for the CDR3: TGCGCCAGCAGCCAAACGATCGGGTCGGCTAATGAAAAACTGTTTTTT. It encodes CASSQTIGSANEKLFF.